Following are 11 T cell receptor beta chains from one sample sequenced in a study of blood T cell repertoires in COVID-19. TCRdb keeps only in-frame clones here, not all; method: immunoSEQ multiplex PCR. The sample lists hundreds of thousands of clones; more than 85% were seen once. The source material was PBMCs or T cells enriched from blood (not recorded which). Receptor source: a woman aged 60-75 years who had recovered from COVID-19.

This clone was recorded only once. V is TRBV4-2 and J is TRBJ2-7; weak D call: TRBD1 (7 bases). The V gene lost 0 bases and the J gene lost 1 base, with 10 bases spanning the gap. CDR1 and CDR2 from the germline V gene are LGHNA and YNFKEQ. This CDR3 region has 15 residues. As DNA, the CDR3 is TGTGCCAGCAGCCAAGAGGCAGGGGGGTCCTACGAGCAGTACGTC. This gives the protein CASSQEAGGSYEQYV.

V usage is TRBV27 and J usage is TRBJ1-5, with 10 bases matching TRBD1. The CDR3 extends over 13 amino acids. V lost 6 bases, J lost 7 bases, and 3 bases stayed unmatched. Germline CDR1 is MNHEY and CDR2 is SMNVEV (reference sequence). This CDR3 reads CASRDRGNQPQHF. The CDR3 DNA reads as TGTGCCAGCAGGGACAGGGGGAACCAGCCCCAGCATTTT.

V is TRBV19 and J is TRBJ2-6; TRBD1 matches 7 bases. After removal of 3 bases from V and 0 bases from J, the junction contained 8 bases not matched to a gene. Germline V gene lookup returns CDR1 LNHDA and CDR2 SQIVND (reference sequence). This CDR3 contains 18 residues. As DNA, the CDR3 is TGTGCCAGTAGTATGAAAGGGACAGTCTCCTCTGGGGCCAACGTCCTGACTTTC. It encodes CASSMKGTVSSGANVLTF.

With regard to this clone: The identical CDR3 is also encoded by other nucleotide sequences in the sample. The chain recombines TRBV18 with TRBJ2-3; 14 nucleotides align to TRBD2. The junction had 3 bases not matched to a gene; V was cut back by 3 bases and J by 1 base. The CDR3 is made up of 17 amino acids. The V gene's germline CDR1 is KGHSH and CDR2 LQKENI. The CDR3 DNA is TGTGCCAGCTCACCGCCGGGACTAGCGGGGGGCACAGATACGCAGTATTTT. This encodes CASSPPGLAGGTDTQYF. Filled out from reference TRBV18 and TRBJ2-3, the complete variable domain reads NAGVMQNPRHLVRRRGQEARLRCSPMKGHSHVYWYRQLPEEGLKFMVYLQKENIIDESGMPKERFSAEFPKEGPSILRIQQVVRGDSAAYFCASSPPGLAGGTDTQYFGPGTRLTVL.

This clone was detected only once. The J gene is TRBJ2-1, the V gene TRBV29-1; 8 bases match TRBD1. V was clipped by 7 bases and J by 7 bases; unmatched bases: 6. Per germline, CDR1 SQVTM and CDR2 ANQGSEA. CDR3 length equals 12 residues. The chain's CDR3 is CSAGTGLNEQFF. The CDR3 coding sequence is TGCAGCGCCGGGACAGGACTGAATGAGCAGTTCTTC.

Details on this clone: The sample carries other DNA sequences with the same CDR3. The chain recombines TRBV6-1 with TRBJ1-5, with 7 bases that match TRBD1. Germline CDR1 and CDR2: MNHNS and SASEGT. The CDR3 contains 15 residues. Losses at the gene ends were 3 bases for V and 0 bases for J; bases not matched to a gene: 2. In DNA form, the CDR3 reads TGTGCCAGCAGTGACAGGGGGTATAGCAATCAGCCCCAGCATTTT. Translation: CASSDRGYSNQPQHF.

This clone was seen a few times. The V call is TRBV18, the J call TRBJ2-7; 7 nucleotides match TRBD2. CDR3 length: 13 residues. CDR1 is KGHSH, CDR2 LQKENI, per germline. Trimming cost V 3 bases and J 5 bases; bases outside gene matches: 4. CDR3 residues: CASSPLGGNEQYF. CDR3 coding DNA: TGTGCCAGCTCACCCCTGGGGGGGAACGAGCAGTACTTC. The full variable domain, completed using reference TRBV18 and TRBJ2-7, is NAGVMQNPRHLVRRRGQEARLRCSPMKGHSHVYWYRQLPEEGLKFMVYLQKENIIDESGMPKERFSAEFPKEGPSILRIQQVVRGDSAAYFCASSPLGGNEQYFGPGTRLTVT.

The chain recombines TRBV2 with TRBJ1-3; D perhaps matches TRBD1 (5 bases). Trimming cost V 9 bases and J 0 bases, with 12 bases left between them. From germline, CDR1 is SNHLY and CDR2 FYNNEI. The CDR3 covers 14 residues. The CDR3 region is CASRQFSSGNTIYF. The CDR3 DNA is TGTGCCAGTCGACAGTTCTCCTCTGGAAACACCATATATTTT. The entire variable domain, with the rest obtained from reference TRBV2 and TRBJ1-3, is as follows: EPEVTQTPSHQVTQMGQEVILRCVPISNHLYFYWYRQILGQKVEFLVSFYNNEISEKSEIFDDQFSVERPDGSNFTLKIRSTKLEDSAMYFCASRQFSSGNTIYFGEGSWLTVV.

The chain has TRBV2 and TRBJ1-2; a possible D gene is TRBD1 (6 bases). In germline, CDR1 is SNHLY, CDR2 FYNNEI. The length of the CDR3 is 16 residues. V dropped 6 bases and J dropped 6 bases, with 23 bases sitting between them. The CDR3 sequence is CASRRGGPALLDGYTF. CDR3 DNA sequence: TGTGCCAGCAGGAGGGGGGGGCCCGCCCTCCTCGATGGCTACACCTTC.

The chain is built from TRBV12-3 or TRBV12-4 and TRBJ1-4; a possible D gene is TRBD1 (5 bases). This CDR3 contains 13 residues. The V and J ends lost 10 bases and 0 bases respectively, with 9 bases between them. Written as DNA, the CDR3 is TGTGCCATCAGGGAGGCAACTAATGAAAAACTGTTTTTT. Translated, it gives CAIREATNEKLFF.

This CDR3 reads CASSLIVLKGAHNSPLHF. DNA for the CDR3: TGTGCCAGCAGCTTAATTGTCCTCAAGGGAGCCCATAATTCACCCCTCCACTTT. J is TRBJ1-6 and V is TRBV7-9; D remains ambiguous. CDR3 length: 18 amino acids. Trimming cost V 2 bases and J 5 bases, with 19 bases left between them. Germline lookup yields CDR1 SEHNR and CDR2 FQNEAQ (reference sequence).